Reported below is one TCR beta chain. V was pared by 3 bases and J by 2 bases, with 4 bases of the junction left unmatched. CDR1 SGHRS and CDR2 YFSETQ come from the germline V gene. The CDR3 spans 14 residues. The sample originates from a study of T cell responses to AZD1222 COVID-19 vaccine. TCRdb's copy holds only in-frame clones and misses some; the assay was immunoSEQ multiplex PCR. The sample has roughly 140,000 clones; approximately 90% are singletons. The sample consisted of peripheral blood, taken on day 0 of AZD1222 vaccination. The V call is TRBV5-1, the J call TRBJ1-2, with TRBD1 matching 7 bases. This clonotype originated in an adult in good health. The CDR3 reads CASSSRDSNYGYTF. The CDR3 DNA is TGCGCCAGCAGCTCTCGGGACAGCAACTATGGCTACACCTTC.